This T cell receptor (beta chain) is from a study of blood T cells in healthy people across ages. Then a second PCR, running about 6 to 11 cycles, was carried out with a sample-barcoded 5' primer and a J-beta primer mix. CDR3-containing paired-end reads numbered at least 2.5 million in each sample. TCRdb passed the 5' RACE reads through MiXCR, listing each CDR3 protein once. This sample carries some 1.7 million distinct CDR3 sequences, roughly 27% of them seen once, and the ten largest clones take 7.7%. The ends lost 0 bases at V and 4 bases at J; junction bases unmatched: 3. Germline CDR1 reads LNHNV; CDR2 reads YYDKDF (reference sequence). The CDR3 is 15 amino acids. This clonotype was observed at least ten times. Its target is not known. Broader study findings: With unsorted PBMCs, a conclusive comparison of naive versus antigen-experienced cells was not possible. Whereas aged donors had fewer naive CD4+ cells, long-lived donors had more of them and higher diversity. CMV status of donors was unknown, possibly confounding expanded clonotype changes.

The sequenced material came from blood. This rearrangement joins TRBV15 to TRBJ2-7, with 10 bases that match TRBD1. This TCR was recovered from a woman in her thirties in good health. The CDR3 region is CATSRDPGQGYEQYF. In nucleotides, the CDR3 is TGTGCCACCAGCAGAGATCCGGGACAGGGGTACGAGCAGTACTTC.